This T cell receptor beta chain stems from a study of identical twins. Points from the study as a whole: Insertions were reduced in abundant cord blood beta clonotypes but not in memory repertoires. Weaker excess twin sharing was seen among beta out-of-frame sequences.

Note on this clonotype: Its specificity is unknown.

V dropped 5 bases and J dropped 1; count of bases not matched to a gene: 16. The germline V gene has CDR1 SQVTM and CDR2 ANQGSEA. The CDR3 sequence is 18 residues long. In every case, the donor was a healthy Caucasian. cDNA molecules carried unique molecular identifiers, and template switching added a universal primer site. TCRdb re-analysed the 5' RACE reads in MiXCR, keeping a single row per CDR3 protein. The data hold approximately 630,000 distinct CDR3 sequences, with under 8.5% observed a single time. The data also belong to a second study, concerning yellow fever vaccine responses in identical twins.

The source material was PBMCs. The sequence was collected from a woman aged 18-35 years in good health. This chain connects TRBV29-1 to TRBJ2-1; 8 nucleotides agree with TRBD2. The CDR3 DNA reads TGCAGCGTTTCCGGGCGGGAGGCCCCCTTCGGGTCCTACAATGAGCAGTTCTTC. Protein product: CSVSGREAPFGSYNEQFF.